The source of this TCR beta chain is a study of tumour-infiltrating T cells in Burkitt lymphoma. Measured with immunoSEQ multiplex PCR; TCRdb has only the in-frame clones, and not every one. The data show 43,000 or so clones, around 30% seen once. Sample: tumor tissue. The sequence derives from a human donor with Burkitt lymphoma.

The CDR3, as DNA: TGTGCCAGCAGCCTCACGGGGGGCGAGCAGTACTTC. Amino acids: CASSLTGGEQYF. The rearrangement joins TRBV5-4 to TRBJ2-7, with 7 bases identical to TRBD2. The CDR3 is 12 residues long. Germline V gene data show CDR1 as SGHNT and CDR2 as YYREEE (reference sequence). Trimming at V came to 4 bases and at J to 6 bases, leaving 4 bases not matched to a gene.